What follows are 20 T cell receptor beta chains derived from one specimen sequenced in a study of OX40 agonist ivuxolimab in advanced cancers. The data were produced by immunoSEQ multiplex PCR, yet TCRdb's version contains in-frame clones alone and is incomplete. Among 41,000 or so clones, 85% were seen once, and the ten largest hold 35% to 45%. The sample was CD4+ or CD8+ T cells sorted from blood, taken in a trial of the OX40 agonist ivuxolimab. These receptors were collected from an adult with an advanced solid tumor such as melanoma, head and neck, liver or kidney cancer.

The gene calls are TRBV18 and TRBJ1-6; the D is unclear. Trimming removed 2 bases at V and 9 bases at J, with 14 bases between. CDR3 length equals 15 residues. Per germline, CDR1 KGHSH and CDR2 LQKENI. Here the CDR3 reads CASSPDAGPGSPLHF. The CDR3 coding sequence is TGTGCCAGCTCACCAGACGCGGGTCCCGGTTCACCCCTCCACTTT.

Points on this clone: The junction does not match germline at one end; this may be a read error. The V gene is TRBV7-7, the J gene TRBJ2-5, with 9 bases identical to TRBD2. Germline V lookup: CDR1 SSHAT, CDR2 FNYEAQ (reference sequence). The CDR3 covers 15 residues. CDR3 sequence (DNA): TGTGCTAGCAGCTATAGCGGGGGTTATCAAGAGACCCAGTACTTC. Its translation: CASSYSGGYQETQYF. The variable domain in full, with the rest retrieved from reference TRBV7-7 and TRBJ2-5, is GAGVSQSPRYKVTKRGQDVTLRCDPISSHATLYWYQQALGQGPEFLTYFNYEAQPDKSGLPSDRFSAERPEGSISTLTIQRTEQRDSAMYRCASSYSGGYQETQYFGPGTRLLVL.

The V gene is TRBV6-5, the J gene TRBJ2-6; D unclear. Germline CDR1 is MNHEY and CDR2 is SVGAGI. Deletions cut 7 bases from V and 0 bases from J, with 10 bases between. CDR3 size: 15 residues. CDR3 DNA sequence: TGTGCCAGCACCTCACCTAGCTCTGGGGCCAACGTCCTGACTTTC. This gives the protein CASTSPSSGANVLTF.

The CDR3 protein is CASRQGSEQYF. CDR3 sequence (DNA): TGTGCCAGCCGACAGGGCTCCGAGCAGTACTTC. V usage is TRBV28 and J usage is TRBJ2-7; TRBD1 aligns across 7 bases. With 8 bases clipped from V and 6 bases from J, the junction kept 4 bases outside the gene matches. The germline gives CDR1 MDHEN, CDR2 SYDVKM. The CDR3 spans 11 residues.

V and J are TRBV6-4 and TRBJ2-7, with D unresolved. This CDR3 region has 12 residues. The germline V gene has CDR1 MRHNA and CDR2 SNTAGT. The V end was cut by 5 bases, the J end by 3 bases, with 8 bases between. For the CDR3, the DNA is TGTGCCAGCAGTTTACGTCGCTACGAGCAGTACTTC. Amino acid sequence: CASSLRRYEQYF.

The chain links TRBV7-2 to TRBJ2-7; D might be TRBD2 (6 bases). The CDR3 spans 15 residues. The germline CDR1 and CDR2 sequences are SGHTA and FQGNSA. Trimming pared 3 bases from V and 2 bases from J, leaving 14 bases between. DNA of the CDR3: TGTGCCAGCAGCTTGTCCGGGACTTCAACCTACGAGCAGTACTTC. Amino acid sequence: CASSLSGTSTYEQYF.

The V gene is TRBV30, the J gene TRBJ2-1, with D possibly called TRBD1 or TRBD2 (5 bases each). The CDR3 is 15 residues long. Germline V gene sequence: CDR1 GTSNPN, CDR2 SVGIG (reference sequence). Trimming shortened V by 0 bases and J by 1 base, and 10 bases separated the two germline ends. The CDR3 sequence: CAWSVWGSSYNEQFF. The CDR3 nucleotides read TGTGCCTGGAGTGTATGGGGGAGTTCCTACAATGAGCAGTTCTTC.

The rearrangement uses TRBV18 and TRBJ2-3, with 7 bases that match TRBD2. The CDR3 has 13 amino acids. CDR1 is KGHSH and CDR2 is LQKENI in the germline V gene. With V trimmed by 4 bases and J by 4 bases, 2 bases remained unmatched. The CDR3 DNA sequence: TGTGCCAGCTCACGGACTAGAGCAGATACGCAGTATTTT. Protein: CASSRTRADTQYF.

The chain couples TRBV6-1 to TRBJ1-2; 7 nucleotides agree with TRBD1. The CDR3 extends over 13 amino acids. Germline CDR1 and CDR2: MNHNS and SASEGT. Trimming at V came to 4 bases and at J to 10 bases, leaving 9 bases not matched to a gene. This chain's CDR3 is CASSVETGRFYTF. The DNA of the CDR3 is TGTGCCAGCAGTGTCGAGACAGGGCGGTTCTACACCTTC.

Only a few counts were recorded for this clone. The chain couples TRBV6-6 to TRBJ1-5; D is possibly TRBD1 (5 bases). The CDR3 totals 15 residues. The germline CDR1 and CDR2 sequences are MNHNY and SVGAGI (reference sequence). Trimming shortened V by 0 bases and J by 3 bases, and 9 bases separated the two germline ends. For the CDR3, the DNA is TGTGCCAGCAGTTACTCGGGCAGGGTCAATCAGCCCCAGCATTTT. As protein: CASSYSGRVNQPQHF.

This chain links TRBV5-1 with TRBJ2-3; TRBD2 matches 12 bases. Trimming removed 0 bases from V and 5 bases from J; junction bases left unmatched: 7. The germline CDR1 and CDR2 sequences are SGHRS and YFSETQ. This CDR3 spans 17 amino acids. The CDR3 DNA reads TGCGCCAGCAGCTTGGTGGCTAGCGGGGGGGCAATAGATACGCAGTATTTT. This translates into CASSLVASGGAIDTQYF.

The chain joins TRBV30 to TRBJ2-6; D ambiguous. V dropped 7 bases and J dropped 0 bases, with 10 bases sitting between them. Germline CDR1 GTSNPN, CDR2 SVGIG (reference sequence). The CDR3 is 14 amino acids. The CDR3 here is CASGSGSGANVLTF. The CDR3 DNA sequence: TGTGCCTCAGGATCAGGCTCTGGGGCCAACGTCCTGACTTTC. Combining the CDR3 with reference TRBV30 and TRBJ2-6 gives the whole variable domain SQTIHQWPATLVQPVGSPLSLECTVEGTSNPNLYWYRQAAGRGLQLLFYSVGIGQISSEVPQNLSASRPQDRQFILSSKKLLLSDSGFYLCASGSGSGANVLTFGAGSRLTVL.

CDR3 DNA sequence: TGCGCCAGCAGCTTGACCCCGGACAGGGTCGAGACCCAGTACTTC. Amino acids: CASSLTPDRVETQYF. This sequence joins TRBV5-1 and TRBJ2-5, with 8 bases that match TRBD1. The CDR3 loop spans 15 amino acids. From germline, CDR1 is SGHRS and CDR2 YFSETQ. With V trimmed by 1 base and J by 5 bases, 7 bases remained unmatched.

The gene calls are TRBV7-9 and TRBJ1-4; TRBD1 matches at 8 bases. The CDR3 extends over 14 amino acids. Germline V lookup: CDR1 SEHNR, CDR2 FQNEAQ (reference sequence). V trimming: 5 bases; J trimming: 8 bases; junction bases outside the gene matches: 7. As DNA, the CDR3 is TGTGCCAGCAGCGCACAGGGGGGCGGGGAAAAACTGTTTTTT. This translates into CASSAQGGGEKLFF.

The CDR3, as DNA: TGTGCCAGCAGTGAGGGACAGAAGTATAGCAATCAGCCCCAGCATTTT. It encodes CASSEGQKYSNQPQHF. The chain couples TRBV6-1 to TRBJ1-5, with 7 bases lining up with TRBD1. With 3 bases clipped from V and 0 bases from J, the junction kept 5 bases outside the gene matches. The CDR3 extends over 16 amino acids. The germline gives CDR1 MNHNS, CDR2 SASEGT.

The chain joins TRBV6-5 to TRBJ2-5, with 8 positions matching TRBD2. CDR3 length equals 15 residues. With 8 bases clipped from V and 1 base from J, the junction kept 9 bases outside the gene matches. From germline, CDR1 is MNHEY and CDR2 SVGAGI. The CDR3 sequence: CASAGGRGIQETQYF. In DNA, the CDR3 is TGTGCCAGCGCGGGAGGTAGAGGCATCCAAGAGACCCAGTACTTC.

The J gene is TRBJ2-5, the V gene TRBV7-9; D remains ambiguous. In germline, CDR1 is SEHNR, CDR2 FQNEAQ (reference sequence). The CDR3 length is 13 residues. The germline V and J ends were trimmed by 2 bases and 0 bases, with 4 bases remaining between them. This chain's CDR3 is CASSLSHQETQYF. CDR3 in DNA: TGTGCCAGCAGCTTAAGTCACCAAGAGACCCAGTACTTC.

Here the CDR3 reads CASSFPGGGNYGYTF. The CDR3 coding sequence is TGTGCCAGCAGCTTTCCGGGCGGTGGCAACTATGGCTACACCTTC. The rearrangement joins TRBV5-4 to TRBJ1-2; D unresolved. Germline V gives CDR1 SGHNT, CDR2 YYREEE (reference sequence). V was clipped by 2 bases and J by 2 bases, with 13 bases between them. The CDR3 is made up of 15 amino acids.

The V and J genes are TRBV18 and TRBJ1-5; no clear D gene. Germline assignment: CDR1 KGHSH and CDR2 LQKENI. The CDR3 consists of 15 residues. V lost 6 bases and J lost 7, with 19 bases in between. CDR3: CASSPLHGGGQPQHF. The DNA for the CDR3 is TGTGCCAGCTCTCCCCTCCATGGAGGCGGGCAGCCCCAGCATTTT.

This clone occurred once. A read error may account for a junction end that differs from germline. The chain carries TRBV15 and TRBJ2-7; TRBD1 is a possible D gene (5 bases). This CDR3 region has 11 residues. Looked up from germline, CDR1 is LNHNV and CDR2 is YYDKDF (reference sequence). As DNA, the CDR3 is TGTGCAACCAGGGATTTTGACGAGCAGTACTTC. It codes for CATRDFDEQYF.